This T cell receptor (beta chain) appears in the sequencing data of a study of Graves' ophthalmopathy and Graves' hyperthyroidism. The authors amplified TCR beta CDR3 regions from RNA transcripts. The authors performed first-round RT-PCR with HTBI primers and then a second-round multiplex PCR. A single record per CDR3 protein comes from TCRdb applying MiXCR to the multiplex PCR reads. The sample has about 1.1 million distinct CDR3 sequences, roughly 35% seen once. Germline loops: CDR1 MNHEY, CDR2 SVGAGI. Trimming shortened V by 6 bases and J by 8 bases, and 16 bases separated the two germline ends. The CDR3 extends over 13 amino acids.

This receptor was identified in an adult man with Graves' hyperthyroidism. Specimen: peripheral blood or thyroid tissue (not recorded which). V usage is TRBV6-5 and J usage is TRBJ1-2; the D is unclear. DNA for the CDR3: TGTGCCAGCAGCTACGGGCCAACGGGGGGCTACACCTTC. It yields the protein CASSYGPTGGYTF.